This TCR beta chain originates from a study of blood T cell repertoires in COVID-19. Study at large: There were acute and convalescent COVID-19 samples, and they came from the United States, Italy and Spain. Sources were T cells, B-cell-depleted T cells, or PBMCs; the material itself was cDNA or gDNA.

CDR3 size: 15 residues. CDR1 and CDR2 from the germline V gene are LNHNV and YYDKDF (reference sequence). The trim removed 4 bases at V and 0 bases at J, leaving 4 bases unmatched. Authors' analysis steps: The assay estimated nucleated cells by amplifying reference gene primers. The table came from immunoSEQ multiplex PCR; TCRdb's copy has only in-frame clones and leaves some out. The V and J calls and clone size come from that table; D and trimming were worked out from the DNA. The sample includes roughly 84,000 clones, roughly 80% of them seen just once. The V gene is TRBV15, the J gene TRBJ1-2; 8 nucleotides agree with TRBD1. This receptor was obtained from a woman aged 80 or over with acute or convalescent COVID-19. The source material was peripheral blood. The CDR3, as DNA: TGTGCCACCAGCACAGACAGGGGCGCTAACTATGGCTACACCTTC. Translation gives CATSTDRGANYGYTF.